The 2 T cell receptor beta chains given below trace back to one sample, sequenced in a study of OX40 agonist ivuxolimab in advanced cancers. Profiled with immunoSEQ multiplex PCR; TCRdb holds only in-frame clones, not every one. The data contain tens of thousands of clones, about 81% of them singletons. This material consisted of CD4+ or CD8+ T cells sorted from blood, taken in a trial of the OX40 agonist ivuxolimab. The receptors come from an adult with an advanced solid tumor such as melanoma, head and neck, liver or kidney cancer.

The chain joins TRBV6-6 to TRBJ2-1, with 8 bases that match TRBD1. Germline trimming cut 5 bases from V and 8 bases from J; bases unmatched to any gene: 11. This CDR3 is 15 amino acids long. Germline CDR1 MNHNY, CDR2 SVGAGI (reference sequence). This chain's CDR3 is CASSLDQGAVDEQFF. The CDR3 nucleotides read TGTGCCAGCAGTCTGGATCAGGGGGCCGTTGATGAGCAGTTCTTC.

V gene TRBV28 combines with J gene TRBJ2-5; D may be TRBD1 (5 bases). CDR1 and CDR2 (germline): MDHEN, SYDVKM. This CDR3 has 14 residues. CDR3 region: CATMDPTVQETQYF. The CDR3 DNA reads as TGTGCGACCATGGATCCGACAGTCCAAGAGACCCAGTACTTC.